The source of this T cell receptor (beta chain) is a study of cytomegalovirus exposure and HLA in healthy donors. Study conclusions and caveats: Among TCR sequences, most were rare, though some public TCRs appeared in many donors. Among TCR beta chains, those listed as cytomegalovirus-associated numbered about 150. A link between a missense DCLRE1C variant and TCR beta V- and J-gene trimming emerged from a later analysis. It was likely that a cluster of highly shared sequence variants was a sequencing artifact.

The PCR employed 60 Vbeta primers together with 13 Jbeta primers. Profiled with immunoSEQ multiplex PCR; TCRdb holds only in-frame clones, not every one. The sample holds about 120,000 clones. Germline lookup yields CDR1 SEHNR and CDR2 FQNEAQ (reference sequence). Trimming pared 4 bases from V and 1 base from J, leaving 16 bases between. The CDR3 consists of 16 residues. On this clone: What it binds is not known.

Sequencing was performed on PBMCs. This sequence was found in a young man in good health and CMV-seronegative. The chain joins TRBV7-9 to TRBJ1-1, with a weak D call TRBD1 (5 bases). CDR3 nucleotide sequence: TGTGCCAGCAGCTCCGCGGGGAGGGGAGAGAACACTGAAGCTTTCTTT. Translated, it gives CASSSAGRGENTEAFF.